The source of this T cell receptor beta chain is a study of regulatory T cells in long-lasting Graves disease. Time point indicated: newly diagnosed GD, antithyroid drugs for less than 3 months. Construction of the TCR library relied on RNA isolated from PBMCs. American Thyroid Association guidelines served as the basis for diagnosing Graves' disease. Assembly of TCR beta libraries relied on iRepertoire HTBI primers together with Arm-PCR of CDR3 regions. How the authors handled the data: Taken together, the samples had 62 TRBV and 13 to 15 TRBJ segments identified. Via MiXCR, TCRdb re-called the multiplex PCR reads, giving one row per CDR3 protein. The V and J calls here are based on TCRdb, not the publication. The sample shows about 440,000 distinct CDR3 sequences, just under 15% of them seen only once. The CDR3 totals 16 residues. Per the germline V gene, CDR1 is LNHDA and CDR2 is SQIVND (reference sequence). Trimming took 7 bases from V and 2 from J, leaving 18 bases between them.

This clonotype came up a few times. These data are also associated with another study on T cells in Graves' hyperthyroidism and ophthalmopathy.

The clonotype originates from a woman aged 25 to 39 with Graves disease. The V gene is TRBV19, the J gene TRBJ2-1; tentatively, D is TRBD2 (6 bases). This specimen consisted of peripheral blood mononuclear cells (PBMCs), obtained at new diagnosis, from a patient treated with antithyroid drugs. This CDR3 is CASTKMWGGTYNEQFF. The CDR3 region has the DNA TGTGCCAGTACAAAGATGTGGGGAGGCACCTACAATGAGCAGTTCTTC.